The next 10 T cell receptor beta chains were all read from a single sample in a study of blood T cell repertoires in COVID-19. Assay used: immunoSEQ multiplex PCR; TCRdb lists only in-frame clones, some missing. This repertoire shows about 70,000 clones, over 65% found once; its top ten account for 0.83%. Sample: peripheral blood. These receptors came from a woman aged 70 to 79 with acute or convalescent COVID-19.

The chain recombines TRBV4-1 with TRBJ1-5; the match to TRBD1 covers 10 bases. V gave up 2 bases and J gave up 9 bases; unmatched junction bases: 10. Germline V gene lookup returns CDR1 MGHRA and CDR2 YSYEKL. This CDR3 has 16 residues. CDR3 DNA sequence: TGCGCCAGCAGCCAATCGACGGACAGGGGGTCGGGGCCCCAGCATTTT. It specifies CASSQSTDRGSGPQHF.

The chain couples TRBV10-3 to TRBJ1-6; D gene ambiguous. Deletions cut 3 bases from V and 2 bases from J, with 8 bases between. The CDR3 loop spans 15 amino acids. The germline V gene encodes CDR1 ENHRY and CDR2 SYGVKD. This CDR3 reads CAISDEGTYNSPLHF. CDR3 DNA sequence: TGTGCCATCAGTGATGAGGGAACCTATAATTCACCCCTCCACTTT.

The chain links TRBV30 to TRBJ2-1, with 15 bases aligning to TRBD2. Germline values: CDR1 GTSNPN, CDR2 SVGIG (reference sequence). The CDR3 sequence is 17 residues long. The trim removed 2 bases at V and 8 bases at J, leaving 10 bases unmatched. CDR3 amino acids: CAWSNPGLAGGLDEQFF. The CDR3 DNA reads TGTGCCTGGAGTAACCCGGGACTAGCGGGGGGCCTGGATGAGCAGTTCTTC.

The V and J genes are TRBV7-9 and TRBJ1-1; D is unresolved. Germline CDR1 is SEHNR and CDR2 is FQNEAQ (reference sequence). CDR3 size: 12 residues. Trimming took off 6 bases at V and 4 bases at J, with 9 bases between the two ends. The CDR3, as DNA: TGTGCCAGCAGGGTGTGGGCCACTGAAGCTTTCTTT. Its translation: CASRVWATEAFF.

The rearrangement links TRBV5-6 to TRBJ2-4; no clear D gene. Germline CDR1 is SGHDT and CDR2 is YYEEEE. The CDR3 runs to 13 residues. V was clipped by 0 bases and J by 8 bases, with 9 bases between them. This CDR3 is CASSLGAGYIQYF. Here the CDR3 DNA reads TGTGCCAGCAGCTTGGGCGCCGGTTACATTCAGTACTTC.

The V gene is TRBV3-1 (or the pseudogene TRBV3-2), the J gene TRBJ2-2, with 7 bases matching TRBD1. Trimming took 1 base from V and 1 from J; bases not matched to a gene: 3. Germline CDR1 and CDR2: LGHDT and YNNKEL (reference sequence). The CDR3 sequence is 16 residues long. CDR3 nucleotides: TGTGCCAGCAGCCAAGTGGGACAGTTGAACACCGGGGAGCTGTTTTTT. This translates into CASSQVGQLNTGELFF.

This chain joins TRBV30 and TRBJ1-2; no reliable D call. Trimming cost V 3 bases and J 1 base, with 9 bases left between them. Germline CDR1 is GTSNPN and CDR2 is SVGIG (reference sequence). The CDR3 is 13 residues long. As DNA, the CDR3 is TGTGCCTGGAGAAGACTGCTTAACTATGGCTACACCTTC. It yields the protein CAWRRLLNYGYTF. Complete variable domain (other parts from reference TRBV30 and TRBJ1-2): SQTIHQWPATLVQPVGSPLSLECTVEGTSNPNLYWYRQAAGRGLQLLFYSVGIGQISSEVPQNLSASRPQDRQFILSSKKLLLSDSGFYLCAWRRLLNYGYTFGSGTRLTVV.

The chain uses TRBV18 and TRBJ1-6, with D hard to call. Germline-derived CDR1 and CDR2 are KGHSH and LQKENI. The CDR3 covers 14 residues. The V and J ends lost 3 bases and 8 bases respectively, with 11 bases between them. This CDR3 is CASSPSGKDSPLHF. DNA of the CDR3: TGTGCCAGCTCACCGTCCGGGAAGGATTCACCCCTCCACTTT.

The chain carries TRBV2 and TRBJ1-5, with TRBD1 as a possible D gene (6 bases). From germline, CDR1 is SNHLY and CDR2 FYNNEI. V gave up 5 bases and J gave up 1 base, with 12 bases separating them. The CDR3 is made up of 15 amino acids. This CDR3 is CASSRQGRSNQPQHF. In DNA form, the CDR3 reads TGTGCCAGCAGTCGCCAGGGGAGAAGCAATCAGCCCCAGCATTTT. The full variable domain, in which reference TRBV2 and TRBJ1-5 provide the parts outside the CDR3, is EPEVTQTPSHQVTQMGQEVILRCVPISNHLYFYWYRQILGQKVEFLVSFYNNEISEKSEIFDDQFSVERPDGSNFTLKIRSTKLEDSAMYFCASSRQGRSNQPQHFGDGTRLSIL.

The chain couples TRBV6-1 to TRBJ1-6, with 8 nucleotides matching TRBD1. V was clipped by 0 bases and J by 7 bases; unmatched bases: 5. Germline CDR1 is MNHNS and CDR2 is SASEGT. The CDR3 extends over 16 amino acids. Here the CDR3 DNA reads TGTGCCAGCAGTGAAGCGTGGGACAGGACAAATTCACCCCTCCACTTT. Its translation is CASSEAWDRTNSPLHF.